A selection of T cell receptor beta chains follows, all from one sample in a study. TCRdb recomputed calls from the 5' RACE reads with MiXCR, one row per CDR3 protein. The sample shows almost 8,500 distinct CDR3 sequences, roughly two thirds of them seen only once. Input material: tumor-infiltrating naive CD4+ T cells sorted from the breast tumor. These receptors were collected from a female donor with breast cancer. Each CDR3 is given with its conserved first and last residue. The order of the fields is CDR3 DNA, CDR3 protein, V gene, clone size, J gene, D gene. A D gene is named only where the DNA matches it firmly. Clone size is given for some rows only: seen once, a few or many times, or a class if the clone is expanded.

cdr3_nt: TGTGCCAGCAGCTTGGGTGGAGGGCTGAACACTGAAGCTTTCTTT; cdr3_aa: CASSLGGGLNTEAFF; v_call: TRBV7-8; clone_size: -; j_call: TRBJ1-1; d_call: -
cdr3_nt: TGCAGCGTTGCTGGAGGACCTACGGAGCAGTACTTC; cdr3_aa: CSVAGGPTEQYF; v_call: TRBV29-1; clone_size: few; j_call: TRBJ2-7; d_call: -
cdr3_nt: TGCAGTGCTGCATCCCTAGCGGGCCCGGCCGGAGATACGCAGTATTTT; cdr3_aa: CSAASLAGPAGDTQYF; v_call: TRBV20-1; clone_size: -; j_call: TRBJ2-3; d_call: TRBD2
cdr3_nt: TGTGCCAGCAGTGCAGAGACCCAGTACTTC; cdr3_aa: CASSAETQYF; v_call: TRBV12-3/TRBV12-4; clone_size: -; j_call: TRBJ2-5; d_call: -
cdr3_nt: TGTGCCAGCAGCGTTAGCGGGAGGCACGAGCAGTACTTC; cdr3_aa: CASSVSGRHEQYF; v_call: TRBV7-9; clone_size: -; j_call: TRBJ2-7; d_call: TRBD2
cdr3_nt: TGCGCCAGCACTCAAGATCCAGGCGATCAGCCCCAGCATTTT; cdr3_aa: CASTQDPGDQPQHF; v_call: TRBV5-1; clone_size: -; j_call: TRBJ1-5; d_call: -
cdr3_nt: TGTGCCAGCAGCGTAGGGCCGGGGAGGGTTTCTTCCTACAATGAGCAGTTCTTC; cdr3_aa: CASSVGPGRVSSYNEQFF; v_call: TRBV9; clone_size: -; j_call: TRBJ2-1; d_call: TRBD2
cdr3_nt: TGTGCCAGCAGTGGAACGACAGGGCCCGGTTCACCCCTCCACTTT; cdr3_aa: CASSGTTGPGSPLHF; v_call: TRBV28; clone_size: -; j_call: TRBJ1-6; d_call: TRBD1
cdr3_nt: TGTGCCAGCAGCCAAGATCCTAGCGGGCCCTACAATGAGCAGTTCTTC; cdr3_aa: CASSQDPSGPYNEQFF; v_call: TRBV4-2; clone_size: -; j_call: TRBJ2-1; d_call: TRBD2
cdr3_nt: TGTGCCAGCAGCCCCCCCGGGGGTCCGAACACTGAAGCTTTCTTT; cdr3_aa: CASSPPGGPNTEAFF; v_call: TRBV5-5; clone_size: few; j_call: TRBJ1-1; d_call: -
cdr3_nt: TGTGCCAGCAGCTACCAGGGGGCAGATGAGGGCTACACCTTC; cdr3_aa: CASSYQGADEGYTF; v_call: TRBV7-9; clone_size: -; j_call: TRBJ1-2; d_call: TRBD1
cdr3_nt: TGCAGTGCTAGAGATAGGACTAGCGGGGGAAATGAGCAGTTCTTC; cdr3_aa: CSARDRTSGGNEQFF; v_call: TRBV20-1; clone_size: -; j_call: TRBJ2-1; d_call: TRBD2
cdr3_nt: TGTGCCAGCAGTGACGGCACCTATGGCTACACCTTC; cdr3_aa: CASSDGTYGYTF; v_call: TRBV6-1; clone_size: -; j_call: TRBJ1-2; d_call: -
cdr3_nt: TGTACCCACTCCCGGGAGAGGGCAGATACGCAGTATTTT; cdr3_aa: CTHSRERADTQYF; v_call: TRBV29-1; clone_size: few; j_call: TRBJ2-3; d_call: -
cdr3_nt: TGCGCCAGCAGCTTGCGGACAGGGGGTGCTAGCAATGAGCAGTTCTTC; cdr3_aa: CASSLRTGGASNEQFF; v_call: TRBV5-1; clone_size: -; j_call: TRBJ2-1; d_call: TRBD1
cdr3_nt: TGTGCCAGCAGCCAAGAGGTTGGGACGGGGGCCTACGAGCAGTACTTC; cdr3_aa: CASSQEVGTGAYEQYF; v_call: TRBV4-2; clone_size: -; j_call: TRBJ2-7; d_call: -
cdr3_nt: TGTGCCAGCAGCTTGGTACAGCTCAATGAGCAGTTCTTC; cdr3_aa: CASSLVQLNEQFF; v_call: TRBV5-4; clone_size: -; j_call: TRBJ2-1; d_call: -
cdr3_nt: TGCAGTGCTAGAGGACTACAGGACAGACGATCGGGAAATTCACCCCTCCACTTT; cdr3_aa: CSARGLQDRRSGNSPLHF; v_call: TRBV20-1; clone_size: few; j_call: TRBJ1-6; d_call: -
cdr3_nt: TGCAGTGCTCACCGTGGACTAGCGGGGACATCTTATCCAGAGACCCGGTACTTC; cdr3_aa: CSAHRGLAGTSYPETRYF; v_call: TRBV20-1; clone_size: once; j_call: TRBJ2-5; d_call: TRBD2
cdr3_nt: TGCAGTGCTAGGGGACAGGGGGTGAACATTCAGTACTTC; cdr3_aa: CSARGQGVNIQYF; v_call: TRBV20-1; clone_size: few; j_call: TRBJ2-4; d_call: TRBD1
cdr3_nt: TGCAGTGCTAGACCGATCAGTGGTCAGCCCCAGCATTTT; cdr3_aa: CSARPISGQPQHF; v_call: TRBV20-1; clone_size: -; j_call: TRBJ1-5; d_call: -
cdr3_nt: TGTGCCAGCAGTTACTCCCACTCCTACGAGCAGTACTTC; cdr3_aa: CASSYSHSYEQYF; v_call: TRBV6-5; clone_size: few; j_call: TRBJ2-7; d_call: -
cdr3_nt: TGCAGTGCTAGGGGCCGCGGCGTAGTAGTTTATGGCTACACCTTC; cdr3_aa: CSARGRGVVVYGYTF; v_call: TRBV20-1; clone_size: -; j_call: TRBJ1-2; d_call: -
cdr3_nt: TGTGCCAGTAAATTGACAGCGAACACCGGGGAGCTGTTTTTT; cdr3_aa: CASKLTANTGELFF; v_call: TRBV12-5; clone_size: -; j_call: TRBJ2-2; d_call: -
cdr3_nt: TGCGCCAGCAGCTTGGACAGGGGGAACGAGCAGTACTTC; cdr3_aa: CASSLDRGNEQYF; v_call: TRBV5-1; clone_size: -; j_call: TRBJ2-7; d_call: TRBD1
cdr3_nt: TGCAGCGTCGGCGGACAGGGAACTGCGTCCGGGAAGCAGTACTTC; cdr3_aa: CSVGGQGTASGKQYF; v_call: TRBV29-1; clone_size: -; j_call: TRBJ2-7; d_call: TRBD1
cdr3_nt: TGCGCCAGCATGGACAGGGGCAATAATGAAAAACTGTTTTTT; cdr3_aa: CASMDRGNNEKLFF; v_call: TRBV4-1; clone_size: few; j_call: TRBJ1-4; d_call: TRBD1
cdr3_nt: TGTGCCAGCAGCTTAACGGGACGGAATGAGCAGTTCTTC; cdr3_aa: CASSLTGRNEQFF; v_call: TRBV7-3; clone_size: -; j_call: TRBJ2-1; d_call: -
cdr3_nt: TGTGCCAGCAGCGCGACAGGGAGAGGTGAAAAACTGTTTTTT; cdr3_aa: CASSATGRGEKLFF; v_call: TRBV9; clone_size: -; j_call: TRBJ1-4; d_call: TRBD1
cdr3_nt: TGTGCCAGCAGTGCAGGGGTGAATGAAGCTTTCTTT; cdr3_aa: CASSAGVNEAFF; v_call: TRBV12-3/TRBV12-4; clone_size: once; j_call: TRBJ1-1; d_call: -
cdr3_nt: TGTGCCAGCAGGCCACGGGAGATCACAGATACGCAGTATTTT; cdr3_aa: CASRPREITDTQYF; v_call: TRBV7-6; clone_size: few; j_call: TRBJ2-3; d_call: -
cdr3_nt: TGCAGTGCTAGGGGACACAGAACAGGGAGCGGGTCGACAGATACGCAGTATTTT; cdr3_aa: CSARGHRTGSGSTDTQYF; v_call: TRBV20-1; clone_size: -; j_call: TRBJ2-3; d_call: -
cdr3_nt: TGCAGTGCAGGAACTCTTTCCACAGATACGCAGTATTTT; cdr3_aa: CSAGTLSTDTQYF; v_call: TRBV20-1; clone_size: -; j_call: TRBJ2-3; d_call: -
cdr3_nt: TGCGCCAGCAGCGCGGTCGGGGCGCAGGGGGAAAAACTGTTTTTT; cdr3_aa: CASSAVGAQGEKLFF; v_call: TRBV5-1; clone_size: -; j_call: TRBJ1-4; d_call: -
cdr3_nt: TGTGCCTGGAGTGTACAGGGCAACACCGGGGAGCTGTTTTTT; cdr3_aa: CAWSVQGNTGELFF; v_call: TRBV30; clone_size: -; j_call: TRBJ2-2; d_call: -
cdr3_nt: TGCAGTGCTAGGCCCCTAGCGGGGGGGGGGGAGTTCTTC; cdr3_aa: CSARPLAGGGEFF; v_call: TRBV20-1; clone_size: -; j_call: TRBJ2-1; d_call: TRBD2
cdr3_nt: TGCAGTGCTAGTTTGGAGGACGTGAACGAGCAGTACTTC; cdr3_aa: CSASLEDVNEQYF; v_call: TRBV20-1; clone_size: once; j_call: TRBJ2-7; d_call: -
cdr3_nt: TGCGCCAGTCGTGGGCTAGCCGGTAGCACAGATACGCAGTATTTT; cdr3_aa: CASRGLAGSTDTQYF; v_call: TRBV5-1; clone_size: -; j_call: TRBJ2-3; d_call: -
cdr3_nt: TGTGCCAGCAGTTTAGACACAGGGGATGAGCAGTTCTTC; cdr3_aa: CASSLDTGDEQFF; v_call: TRBV12-3/TRBV12-4; clone_size: -; j_call: TRBJ2-1; d_call: TRBD1
cdr3_nt: TGTGCCACCAGCAGAGAGGGCTCAGGGGTACGAGGGCAGCCCCAGCATTTT; cdr3_aa: CATSREGSGVRGQPQHF; v_call: TRBV15; clone_size: -; j_call: TRBJ1-5; d_call: -